The entry below gives a single T cell receptor (beta chain) sequence along with its context. What it recognizes is unknown. The data were taken from a study of OX40 agonist ivuxolimab in advanced cancers. Study overall: Patients were treated with ivuxolimab, an agonistic anti-OX40 (CD134) antibody. Study results and limitations: Partial responders at 0.1-3.0 mg/kg had among the lowest clonal expansion. Low levels of normalized T-cell clonal expansion also appeared in some nonresponders.

Measured with immunoSEQ multiplex PCR; TCRdb has only the in-frame clones, and not every one. The sample lists more than 75,000 clones, 70% to 90% occurring once. Germline V CDR1 and CDR2: SGHKS, YYEKEE (reference sequence). The V end lost 1 base, the J end lost 5 bases, and 7 bases lay between the germline ends. The CDR3 consists of 12 residues. The chain combines TRBV5-5 with TRBJ2-7; no firm D call. The source is an adult with an advanced solid tumor such as melanoma, head and neck, liver or kidney cancer. Here the sequenced sample was CD4+ or CD8+ T cells sorted from blood, taken in a trial of the OX40 agonist ivuxolimab. The CDR3, as DNA: TGTGCCAGCAGCTTGCTGACGGACGAGCAGTACTTC. Protein sequence: CASSLLTDEQYF.